This T cell receptor beta chain emerged from a study of blood T cell repertoires in COVID-19. Study in general: The samples span acute and convalescent COVID-19 from the United States, Italy and Spain. PBMCs, B-cell-depleted T cells, or T cells provided the cDNA or gDNA that made up the material.

The CDR3 covers 13 residues. Trimming cost V 0 bases and J 5 bases, with 7 bases left between them. From germline, CDR1 is SNHLY and CDR2 FYNNEI. In the original processing: The assay estimated nucleated cells by amplifying reference gene primers. This table comes from immunoSEQ multiplex PCR, and its TCRdb copy is limited to in-frame clones, with some not included. Clone size and V and J calls were adopted from that table, with D and trimming inferred from the DNA. The data hold 100,000 or so clones, with around 88% observed a single time. Sequenced sample: peripheral blood. The chain is built from TRBV2 and TRBJ1-2; D not resolved. The source is a human donor with acute or convalescent COVID-19. The donor label of this sample is uncertain. The DNA of the CDR3 is TGTGCCAGCAGTGAAGCTATAGCTTATGGCTACACCTTC. As protein: CASSEAIAYGYTF.